In this sample, the clone carrying this TCR beta chain turned up a few times. MiXCR, applied by TCRdb to the 5' RACE reads, yields one record per CDR3 protein. The sample records over 55,000 distinct CDR3 sequences, about 31% being singletons. This CDR3 spans 18 amino acids. The germline V gene encodes CDR1 MGHRA and CDR2 YSYEKL. Germline trimming cut 3 bases from V and 1 base from J; bases unmatched to any gene: 7. Naive CD4+ T cells were purified with Tregs depleted by CD25. The chain employs TRBV4-1 and TRBJ2-2; the match to TRBD2 covers 11 bases. What was sequenced was tumor-infiltrating naive CD4+ T cells sorted from the breast tumor. Subset denoted: naive CD4+ T cells, CD4+CD45RA+CD25-. The TCR comes from a female donor with breast cancer. This CDR3 reads CASSHAPGLAVNTGELFF. The CDR3 DNA sequence: TGCGCCAGCAGCCATGCACCGGGACTAGCGGTGAACACCGGGGAGCTGTTTTTT.